The sequence of this T cell receptor (beta chain) was determined in a study of blood T cell repertoires in COVID-19. Turning to the study itself: The United States, Italy and Spain were the sources of the acute and convalescent COVID-19 samples. Sources were T cells, B-cell-depleted T cells, or PBMCs; the material itself was cDNA or gDNA.

This clone came up once. As originally analysed: Scientists estimated how many nucleated cells there were by amplifying reference gene primers. Sequencing was performed with immunoSEQ multiplex PCR; in TCRdb, only in-frame clones are kept and a portion is missing. The V and J calls and clone size come from that table; D and trimming were worked out from the DNA. The table lists under 150,000 clones, 84% of them singletons, with approximately 9.5% in the top ten. Per germline, CDR1 SGHRS and CDR2 YFSETQ. V lost 2 bases, J lost 3 bases, and 9 bases lay in between. The CDR3 runs 14 residues. The TCR sequence derives from a woman aged 80 or over in a cohort sampled during active or convalescent COVID-19. The rearrangement uses TRBV5-1 and TRBJ1-3; D perhaps matches TRBD1 (6 bases). Sample: peripheral blood. The CDR3 reads CASSLQGFGNTIYF. The CDR3 nucleotides read TGCGCCAGCAGCTTACAGGGTTTTGGAAACACCATATATTTT.